Ten or more counts support the clone carrying this TCR beta chain. Antigen specificity is unknown. The ends were cut back, 1 base at V and 5 bases at J, with 14 bases in the middle. The CDR3 runs 15 residues. Germline V gene lookup returns CDR1 SGHRS and CDR2 YFSETQ. This sample was included in a study of CD8 T cells in ankylosing spondylitis. TCRdb re-analysed the 5' RACE reads in MiXCR, keeping a single row per CDR3 protein. Found here are 390,000 or so distinct CDR3 sequences, more than 20% of them singletons; the top ten hold roughly a sixth. Study-level results: Disease-linked clones bore a CD8+ phenotype and were relatively rare in peripheral blood. Earlier studies detected some motif variants in reactive arthritis synovial fluid and blood. Significant enrichment of disease-linked clones was reportedly seen in matched ankylosing spondylitis synovial fluid. Blood of patients with ankylosing spondylitis appeared to be characterized by a TCR beta motif of about 8 highly homologous variants.

The chain uses TRBV5-1 and TRBJ2-3; unclear D gene. Sequencing was performed on blood, either unsorted or a sorted T cell fraction (not recorded which). The sequence was collected from a male donor with ankylosing spondylitis. In DNA form, the CDR3 reads TGCGCCAGCAGCTTGCTTCCCGATTCACAAGATACGCAGTATTTT. Translation: CASSLLPDSQDTQYF. Full variable domain (remainder filled in from reference TRBV5-1 and TRBJ2-3): KAGVTQTPRYLIKTRGQQVTLSCSPISGHRSVSWYQQTPGQGLQFLFEYFSETQRNKGNFPGRFSGRQFSNSRSEMNVSTLELGDSALYLCASSLLPDSQDTQYFGPGTRLTVL.